The rows below give T cell receptor beta chains drawn from one sample of a study of Graves' ophthalmopathy and Graves' hyperthyroidism. TCRdb re-analysed the multiplex PCR reads in MiXCR, keeping a single row per CDR3 protein. Of approximately 330,000 distinct CDR3 sequences in the sample, roughly a sixth are singletons; the top ten hold about 12%. The specimen sequenced was peripheral blood. All receptors come from an adult man with Graves' ophthalmopathy. The CDR3 runs from the conserved cysteine through the conserved F or W. D genes are given only for firm matches. Clone size is given for some rows only: seen once, a few or many times, or a class if the clone is expanded.

- TRBJ1-5 TRBV28 - TGTGCCAGCAAGTCAGGAAGCGTTACCAATCAGCCCCAGCATTTT CASKSGSVTNQPQHF
- TRBJ2-5 TRBV6-1 - TGTGCCGCGGCCCCAGAGGAGACCCAGTACTTC CAAAPEETQYF
many TRBJ2-6 TRBV12-3/TRBV12-4 - TGTGCCAGCAGCTATCAGACCAACGTCCTGACTTTC CASSYQTNVLTF
many TRBJ2-2 TRBV6-1 - TGTGCCAGCAGTGGTCATTGGGGGTACACCGGGGAGCTGTTTTTT CASSGHWGYTGELFF
many TRBJ2-5 TRBV11-2 - TGTGCCAGCAGCTTAGATCTTTCTACCCAGTACTTC CASSLDLSTQYF
many TRBJ2-3 TRBV5-1 TRBD2 TGCGCCAGCAGCCCCCGGACTAGCGGGGGTTCAGGTACGCAGTATTTT CASSPRTSGGSGTQYF
many TRBJ1-3 TRBV2 - TGTGCCAGCAATGGCAGGACCTATGGAAACACCATATATTTT CASNGRTYGNTIYF
many TRBJ2-5 TRBV28 - TGTGCCAGCAGCCCCCTCGGGGTAGGGGAGACCCAGTACTTC CASSPLGVGETQYF
many TRBJ1-5 TRBV6-2/TRBV6-3 - TGTGCCAGCAATCCCCGGATGGGCAGACTCAATAGCAATCAGCCCCAGCATTTT CASNPRMGRLNSNQPQHF
many TRBJ2-7 TRBV20-1 TRBD2 TGCAGTGCCCAGGAACCTAGCGGAGTTTCCTACGAGCAGTACTTC CSAQEPSGVSYEQYF
many TRBJ1-2 TRBV12-3/TRBV12-4 - TGTGCCAGCAGTTTAAAGGGTGGCTACACCTTC CASSLKGGYTF